The 4 T cell receptor beta chains below come from one sample, sequenced in a study of T-cell memory formation after mild COVID-19. TCRdb independently ran MiXCR on the 5' RACE reads; one entry per CDR3 protein. The sample includes 350,000 to 450,000 distinct CDR3 sequences, approximately 24% seen only once; the top ten take around 8.7%. Sequencing was carried out using PBMCs or a T cell subset sorted from them (not recorded which). These receptors were obtained from an adult woman who had mild COVID-19 (a few samples of this study predate the infection). Cell type and time point are not known.

J is TRBJ2-6 and V is TRBV24-1; 9 nucleotides align to TRBD1. Germline V gene lookup returns CDR1 KGHDR and CDR2 SFDVKD. The trim removed 4 bases at V and 0 bases at J, leaving 6 bases unmatched. The CDR3 totals 18 residues. CDR3 DNA: TGTGCCACCAGTGACCGGACAGGGGAAACCTCTGGGGCCAACGTCCTGACTTTC. Protein sequence: CATSDRTGETSGANVLTF.

This clonotype was counted only a few times. The chain couples TRBV5-1 to TRBJ2-7; TRBD1 might be the D (5 bases). CDR3 length equals 13 residues. CDR1 and CDR2 from the germline V gene are SGHRS and YFSETQ. The V and J ends lost 0 bases and 6 bases respectively, with 10 bases between them. CDR3 residues: CASSLGQGREQYF. The CDR3 nucleotides are TGCGCCAGCAGCTTGGGGCAGGGCCGCGAGCAGTACTTC. The complete variable domain, with remaining parts taken from reference TRBV5-1 and TRBJ2-7, reads KAGVTQTPRYLIKTRGQQVTLSCSPISGHRSVSWYQQTPGQGLQFLFEYFSETQRNKGNFPGRFSGRQFSNSRSEMNVSTLELGDSALYLCASSLGQGREQYFGPGTRLTVT.

The CDR3 protein is CASLTYGVGEQYF. The CDR3 bases are TGTGCCAGCTTGACTTATGGGGTTGGCGAGCAGTACTTC. The chain has TRBV7-9 and TRBJ2-7, with D unclear. The V end lost 8 bases, the J end lost 6 bases, and 17 bases lay between the germline ends. Germline V gene sequence: CDR1 SEHNR, CDR2 FQNEAQ (reference sequence). This CDR3 region has 13 residues.

The rearrangement uses TRBV29-1 and TRBJ2-3, with TRBD1 identical over 8 bases. The germline gives CDR1 SQVTM, CDR2 ANQGSEA. The trim removed 6 bases at V and 4 bases at J, leaving 6 bases unmatched. The CDR3 runs 13 residues. The DNA of the CDR3 is TGCAGCGTAAGGACAGGGCGCGCAGATACGCAGTATTTT. Translation gives CSVRTGRADTQYF.